Shown below are 3 T cell receptor beta chains from a single sample sequenced in a study of T-cell reconstitution after alpha-beta-depleted transplantation in children. Unique molecular identifiers were incorporated when the TCRbeta library was constructed. TCRdb ran MiXCR on the PCR reads and lists one entry per CDR3 protein. This sample has about 510,000 distinct CDR3 sequences; 10% to 12% occur once, and the top ten carry about 14%. Specimen: PBMCs, mostly from graft donor cells, collected 180 days after TCRalphabeta/CD19-depleted stem cell transplant. The receptors were gathered from a female patient under 10 years old who had a stem cell transplant for aplastic anemia, so the T cells may come from the graft donor.

Comment on this clonotype: The CDR3 does not close with the conserved phenylalanine or tryptophan, likely indicating a read error. The DNA is omitted, as the CDR3 cannot be located on it reliably, and the CDR3 follows TCRdb's listing. This rearrangement joins TRBV23-1 to TRBJ2-7; TRBD1, the table's D call, lacks a check against the DNA. Being an ORF, TRBV23-1 has a function that is uncertain. Both ends counted, the CDR3 spans 10 residues. Here the CDR3 reads CASSPPPTGP.

This clonotype has ten or more counts. The chain couples TRBV5-1 to TRBJ2-2, with 7 bases identical to TRBD2. Germline-derived CDR1 and CDR2 are SGHRS and YFSETQ. The CDR3 extends over 15 amino acids. The J segment lost 6 bases and the V segment lost 2 bases, leaving 7 bases of the junction unmatched. The CDR3, as DNA: TGCGCCAGCAGCTTTGCGGGAGAAGGGGCCGGGGAGCTGTTTTTT. This codes for CASSFAGEGAGELFF.

The chain has TRBV12-3 or TRBV12-4 and TRBJ2-4, with 7 bases that match TRBD1. This CDR3 has 17 residues. Trimming removed 2 bases from V and 3 bases from J; junction bases left unmatched: 10. The CDR3 DNA sequence: TGTGCCAGCAGTTTATCCATGGGACAGATTAACAAAAACATTCAGTACTTC. Protein: CASSLSMGQINKNIQYF.